A selection of T cell receptor beta chains follows, all from one sample in a study of cytomegalovirus exposure and HLA in healthy donors. The data were produced by immunoSEQ multiplex PCR, yet TCRdb's version contains in-frame clones alone and is incomplete. Of roughly 200,000 clones in the sample, 82% were seen once. What was sequenced was PBMCs. These receptors were obtained from a woman aged 40 to 50 in good health and CMV-seronegative. Both conserved end residues are part of each CDR3. The order of the fields is clone size, V gene, D gene, J gene, CDR3 protein, CDR3 DNA. A D gene is named only where the DNA matches it firmly. Size values are once, few and many counts, or a class for expanded clones, and some rows have none.

.	TRBV15	TRBD2	TRBJ2-1	CATESGSEYNEQFF	TGTGCCACCGAGAGCGGGAGTGAGTACAATGAGCAGTTCTTC
once	TRBV7-3	TRBD2	TRBJ2-2	CASSLGLAGNTGELFF	TGTGCCAGCAGCTTAGGGTTAGCGGGGAACACCGGGGAGCTGTTTTTT
.	TRBV19	.	TRBJ1-1	CASRWGGVATEAFF	TGTGCCAGTAGGTGGGGGGGGGTGGCCACTGAAGCTTTCTTT
.	TRBV30	.	TRBJ1-1	CAWSVSRINTEAFF	TGTGCCTGGAGTGTATCCAGAATAAACACTGAAGCTTTCTTT
.	TRBV7-9	.	TRBJ1-1	CASSSGRTEAFF	TGTGCCAGCAGCTCCGGGAGAACTGAAGCTTTCTTT
.	TRBV7-9	.	TRBJ1-1	CASSIGMNTEAFF	TGTGCCAGCAGCATAGGTATGAACACTGAAGCTTTCTTT
.	TRBV4-2	TRBD1	TRBJ2-1	CASSQEQGAGYNEQFF	TGTGCCAGCAGCCAGGAACAGGGGGCGGGCTACAATGAGCAGTTCTTC
.	TRBV15	.	TRBJ1-5	CATSRDGGGSQPQHF	TGTGCCACCAGCAGAGATGGTGGGGGGAGTCAGCCCCAGCATTTT
.	TRBV11-2	TRBD1	TRBJ1-3	CASSSRDRRSSNTGNTIYF	TGTGCCAGCAGCTCCAGGGACAGGCGATCCTCCAACACTGGAAACACCATATATTTT
.	TRBV6-1	TRBD1	TRBJ1-4	CASSLYRGGNEKLFF	TGTGCCAGCAGTTTATACAGGGGGGGGAATGAAAAACTGTTTTTT
.	TRBV27	TRBD1	TRBJ2-7	CASSPDRVEQYF	TGTGCCAGCAGCCCGGACAGGGTCGAGCAGTACTTC
.	TRBV18	TRBD2	TRBJ2-7	CASSPPSSSGLYEQYF	TGTGCCAGCTCACCACCCTCGTCTAGCGGGCTCTACGAGCAGTACTTC
.	TRBV10-1	.	TRBJ1-1	CASSGTANTEAFF	TGCGCCAGCAGTGGGACAGCGAACACTGAAGCTTTCTTT
.	TRBV19	.	TRBJ2-1	CASSDYSSYNEQFF	TGTGCCAGTAGTGACTACAGCTCCTACAATGAGCAGTTCTTC
.	TRBV6-5	TRBD2	TRBJ2-7	CASSLTSGSYEQYF	TGTGCCAGCAGTTTGACTAGCGGGTCATACGAGCAGTACTTC
.	TRBV5-8	.	TRBJ2-4	CASSLDLLGVAKNIQYF	TGTGCCAGCAGCTTGGATCTTCTAGGGGTAGCCAAAAACATTCAGTACTTC
.	TRBV6-6	.	TRBJ1-5	CASSTPQGGQPQHF	TGTGCCAGCAGTACCCCCCAGGGTGGCCAGCCCCAGCATTTT
.	TRBV5-1	TRBD1	TRBJ2-3	CASSETRGTSTDTQYF	TGCGCCAGCAGCGAAACCAGGGGGACCAGCACAGATACGCAGTATTTT
once	TRBV2	TRBD2	TRBJ2-4	CASNPTSGSKNIQYF	TGTGCCAGCAACCCGACTAGCGGGAGTAAAAACATTCAGTACTTC
.	TRBV19	.	TRBJ2-7	CKQPHEQYF	TGTAAACAGCCCCACGAGCAGTACTTC
.	TRBV6-6	TRBD2	TRBJ2-3	CASSRLAGHTDTQYF	TGTGCCAGCAGTCGACTAGCGGGCCACACAGATACGCAGTATTTT
.	TRBV28	TRBD1	TRBJ1-5	CASTKGTGGAAQHF	TGTGCCAGCACTAAAGGGACAGGGGGCGCAGCCCAGCATTTT
.	TRBV15	TRBD1	TRBJ1-5	CATSRGGSRGLQPQHF	TGTGCCACCAGCAGAGGGGGGAGCAGGGGGCTTCAGCCCCAGCATTTT
.	TRBV7-9	.	TRBJ2-4	CASSLAVSSKNIQYF	TGTGCCAGCAGCTTAGCGGTTAGCAGCAAAAACATTCAGTACTTC
.	TRBV4-1	TRBD1	TRBJ2-6	CASSHWTGNSGANVLTF	TGCGCCAGCAGCCATTGGACAGGGAACTCTGGGGCCAACGTCCTGACTTTC
few	TRBV7-9	.	TRBJ2-7	CASSFTDEQYF	TGTGCCAGCAGCTTCACTGACGAGCAGTACTTC
.	TRBV2	.	TRBJ2-1	CASSPGPAGRREQFF	TGTGCCAGCAGTCCGGGTCCTGCGGGACGCCGTGAGCAGTTCTTC
.	TRBV11-2	.	TRBJ1-5	CASSPSRYEPQHF	TGTGCCAGCAGCCCCTCCCGGTATGAGCCCCAGCATTTT
.	TRBV12-5	.	TRBJ1-1	CASGPHRTEAFF	TGTGCTAGTGGTCCCCACAGGACTGAAGCTTTCTTT
.	TRBV2	.	TRBJ1-2	CASTRRDSGYGYTF	TGTGCCAGCACTCGTCGGGACTCGGGATATGGCTACACCTTC
.	TRBV28	TRBD1	TRBJ1-2	CASSPPRDRANGYTF	TGTGCCAGCAGTCCCCCAAGGGACAGGGCTAATGGCTACACCTTC
.	TRBV15	.	TRBJ2-1	CATSRDYGGRSSYNEQFF	TGTGCCACCAGCAGAGATTATGGCGGGCGGAGCTCCTACAATGAGCAGTTCTTC
.	TRBV6-5	TRBD1	TRBJ1-1	CASSYSRGGAAEAFF	TGTGCCAGCAGTTACTCGAGAGGGGGCGCGGCTGAAGCTTTCTTT
.	TRBV5-4	.	TRBJ1-2	CASSLGRTNYGYTF	TGTGCCAGCAGCTTGGGTCGTACTAACTATGGCTACACCTTC
.	TRBV5-1	TRBD1	TRBJ2-2	CASSLTPGQMSSGELFF	TGCGCCAGCAGCTTAACCCCGGGACAGATGAGTTCCGGGGAGCTGTTTTTT
.	TRBV19	.	TRBJ1-1	CASSSEGRLAFF	TGTGCCAGTAGTAGTGAGGGCAGGTTGGCTTTCTTT
once	TRBV7-9	TRBD2	TRBJ2-1	CASSSTSVYNEQFF	TGTGCCAGCAGCTCGACTAGCGTCTACAATGAGCAGTTCTTC
.	TRBV9	TRBD2	TRBJ2-5	CASSVGIAGPIGETQYF	TGTGCCAGCAGCGTGGGTATAGCGGGACCTATCGGGGAGACCCAGTACTTC
.	TRBV6-1	.	TRBJ2-1	CASSEDRTYNEQFF	TGTGCCAGCAGTGAAGACAGAACCTACAATGAGCAGTTCTTC
.	TRBV30	.	TRBJ1-5	CAWSREGNQPQHF	TGTGCCTGGAGTCGAGAGGGCAATCAGCCCCAGCATTTT
.	TRBV27	.	TRBJ2-7	CASRGPAHYEQYF	TGTGCCAGCAGGGGGCCAGCCCACTACGAGCAGTACTTC
.	TRBV7-9	TRBD1	TRBJ2-3	CASSLDDRDADTQYF	TGTGCCAGCAGCTTAGACGACAGGGATGCCGATACGCAGTATTTT
.	TRBV5-5	.	TRBJ2-5	CASSLTGFYDGTQYF	TGTGCCAGCAGCTTAACAGGGTTCTACGACGGGACCCAGTACTTC
.	TRBV19	.	TRBJ2-2	CASSMGRVTGELFF	TGTGCCAGTAGTATGGGCAGGGTCACCGGGGAGCTGTTTTTT
.	TRBV14	.	TRBJ2-3	CASSRAFGTDTQYF	TGTGCCAGCAGCCGGGCTTTCGGCACAGATACGCAGTATTTT
.	TRBV5-6	.	TRBJ1-1	CASSLAKGLPANTEAFF	TGTGCCAGCAGCTTGGCCAAGGGACTACCGGCGAACACTGAAGCTTTCTTT